A selection of T cell receptor beta chains follows, all from one sample in a study of T-cell reconstitution after alpha-beta-depleted transplantation in children. In TCRdb, the PCR reads were re-called with MiXCR into one record per CDR3 protein. The sample lists a few hundred thousand distinct CDR3 sequences, over 9% occurring once. The sample here was PBMCs from the stem cell graft donor, taken from the stem cell graft. These receptors were obtained from a human donor who donated a stem cell graft to a child with acute lymphoblastic leukemia. Each CDR3 is given with its conserved first and last residue. D genes are given only for firm matches. Only some rows state a clone size, as once, few, many or a class for expanded clones.

CDR3 protein	CDR3 DNA	V gene	clone size	D gene	J gene
CAVLGLTDTQYF	TGTGCCGTACTCGGCCTCACAGATACGCAGTATTTT	TRBV10-3	few	.	TRBJ2-3
CSAKTAPGLSYEQYF	TGCAGTGCTAAAACCGCCCCGGGACTAAGCTACGAGCAGTACTTC	TRBV20-1	few	TRBD2	TRBJ2-7
CASSLAPSGSSYEQYF	TGCGCCAGCAGCTTGGCCCCTAGCGGGAGTAGCTACGAGCAGTACTTC	TRBV5-1	many	TRBD2	TRBJ2-7
CATSRGIWGTSKDADNEQFF	TGTGCCACCAGCCGAGGTATCTGGGGGACTAGTAAAGACGCGGACAATGAGCAGTTCTTC	TRBV15	many	TRBD2	TRBJ2-1
CTSSRGQGEGDEQFF	TGTACCAGCAGCCGGGGACAGGGAGAGGGAGATGAGCAGTTCTTC	TRBV11-1	.	TRBD1	TRBJ2-1
CASSQVGSYEQYF	TGCGCCAGCAGCCAAGTAGGGTCGTACGAGCAGTACTTC	TRBV4-1	many	.	TRBJ2-7
CASSLSSFPSREGTQYF	TGTGCCAGCAGTTTATCGAGTTTCCCAAGTCGCGAAGGGACCCAGTACTTC	TRBV27	.	.	TRBJ2-5
CASGEAPGGSYNEQFF	TGTGCCTCTGGGGAGGCGCCAGGCGGGAGTTACAATGAGCAGTTCTTC	TRBV10-3	.	TRBD2	TRBJ2-1
CASSGGQPNSPLHF	TGCGCCAGCAGCGGGGGACAGCCGAATTCACCCCTCCACTTT	TRBV5-1	many	TRBD1	TRBJ1-6
CASSQVPGKSPGELFF	TGTGCCAGCAGCCAAGTACCCGGAAAGAGCCCCGGGGAGCTGTTTTTT	TRBV3-1	.	.	TRBJ2-2
CSARPRGAGGYEQYF	TGCAGTGCTAGACCCCGCGGAGCGGGAGGGTACGAGCAGTACTTC	TRBV20-1	few	TRBD2	TRBJ2-7
CASSPGRVKEELFF	TGCGCCAGCAGCCCCGGGAGGGTGAAGGAGGAGCTGTTTTTT	TRBV5-1	.	TRBD2	TRBJ2-2